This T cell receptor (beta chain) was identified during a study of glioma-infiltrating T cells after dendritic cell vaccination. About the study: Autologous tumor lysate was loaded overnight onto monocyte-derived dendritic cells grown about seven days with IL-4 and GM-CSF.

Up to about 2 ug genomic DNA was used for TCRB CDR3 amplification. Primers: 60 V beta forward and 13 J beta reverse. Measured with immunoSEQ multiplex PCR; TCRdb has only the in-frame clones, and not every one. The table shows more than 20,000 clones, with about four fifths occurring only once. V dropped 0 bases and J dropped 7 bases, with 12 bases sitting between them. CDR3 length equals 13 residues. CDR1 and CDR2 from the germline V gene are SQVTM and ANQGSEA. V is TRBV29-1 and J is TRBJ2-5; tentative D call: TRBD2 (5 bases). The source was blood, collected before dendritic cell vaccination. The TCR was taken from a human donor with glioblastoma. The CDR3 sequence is CSVEDGPGGTQYF. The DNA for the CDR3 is TGCAGCGTTGAAGACGGGCCCGGAGGGACCCAGTACTTC.